The 30 T cell receptor beta chains below were found in one sample sequenced in a study of Ad26.COV2.S vaccination and SARS-CoV-2 variants. Sequencing was performed with immunoSEQ multiplex PCR; in TCRdb, only in-frame clones are kept and a portion is missing. The sample consists of more than 300,000 clones, 80% to 90% of them appearing once. Treatment of the sample: some 20 received Ad26.COV2.S at low or high dose, single or two shots; about 5 received placebo; per-sample allocation not given. Day 63 after the first injection of vaccine or placebo was the sampling time. This specimen consisted of peripheral blood, obtained in a trial of Ad26.COV2.S vaccine versus placebo. The origin of the receptors is a person aged 18-60 years who received the Ad26.COV2.S COVID-19 vaccine or a placebo.

This CDR3 is CSVELGRGGDEQYF. CDR3 sequence (DNA): TGCAGCGTCGAACTGGGGCGGGGGGGGGACGAGCAGTACTTC. V usage is TRBV29-1 and J usage is TRBJ2-7; TRBD2 aligns across 9 bases. The germline V gene has CDR1 SQVTM and CDR2 ANQGSEA. After removal of 6 bases from V and 5 bases from J, the junction contained 11 bases not matched to a gene. This CDR3 region has 14 residues.

This clone was observed a single time. This chain joins TRBV4-1 and TRBJ2-7; the D gene could be TRBD1 or TRBD2 (5 bases each). Trimming shortened V by 0 bases and J by 3 bases, and 15 bases separated the two germline ends. The germline gives CDR1 MGHRA, CDR2 YSYEKL. There are 16 residues in the CDR3. The CDR3: CASSQEFGGFGYEQYF. DNA for the CDR3: TGCGCCAGCAGCCAAGAATTTGGGGGTTTCGGCTACGAGCAGTACTTC.

V gene TRBV18 combines with J gene TRBJ1-2, with 7 bases fitting TRBD1. This CDR3 spans 16 amino acids. Trimming took 4 bases from V and 5 from J; bases not matched to a gene: 13. Germline CDR1 and CDR2: KGHSH and LQKENI. The CDR3 DNA reads TGTGCCAGCTCACGTCCTCACAGGGGCGACGAGTATGGCTACACCTTC. Translation: CASSRPHRGDEYGYTF.

V usage is TRBV30 and J usage is TRBJ2-1; D remains ambiguous. The ends were cut back, 0 bases at V and 7 bases at J, with 1 base in the middle. The CDR3 consists of 10 residues. CDR1 and CDR2 from the germline V gene are GTSNPN and SVGIG (reference sequence). The CDR3 region has the DNA TGTGCCTGGAGTGTGAATGAGCAGTTCTTC. This codes for CAWSVNEQFF. Complete variable domain (other parts from reference TRBV30 and TRBJ2-1): SQTIHQWPATLVQPVGSPLSLECTVEGTSNPNLYWYRQAAGRGLQLLFYSVGIGQISSEVPQNLSASRPQDRQFILSSKKLLLSDSGFYLCAWSVNEQFFGPGTRLTVL.

This sequence joins TRBV5-5 and TRBJ1-2; TRBD1 matches 8 bases. Trimming at V came to 2 bases and at J to 4 bases, leaving 7 bases not matched to a gene. There are 15 residues in the CDR3. Germline-derived CDR1 and CDR2 are SGHKS and YYEKEE (reference sequence). The CDR3 sequence: CASSLPGTGVYGYTF. The DNA of the CDR3 is TGTGCCAGCAGCTTACCCGGGACAGGAGTCTATGGCTACACCTTC. The variable domain in full, with the rest retrieved from reference TRBV5-5 and TRBJ1-2, is DAGVTQSPTHLIKTRGQQVTLRCSPISGHKSVSWYQQVLGQGPQFIFQYYEKEERGRGNFPDRFSARQFPNYSSELNVNALLLGDSALYLCASSLPGTGVYGYTFGSGTRLTVV.

This clone has only a few counts. The CDR3: CASSPNTGVEAFF. The CDR3 bases are TGTGCCAGCAGTCCAAACACGGGCGTTGAAGCTTTCTTT. The chain couples TRBV27 to TRBJ1-1; D call uncertain. This CDR3 comprises 13 residues. The germline V gene encodes CDR1 MNHEY and CDR2 SMNVEV (reference sequence). V dropped 5 bases and J dropped 7 bases, with 14 bases sitting between them.

The chain links TRBV19 to TRBJ1-4; a weak D match, TRBD1 (5 bases). V was pared by 4 bases and J by 2 bases, with 8 bases between. The CDR3 has 14 amino acids. Germline CDR1 reads LNHDA; CDR2 reads SQIVND (reference sequence). The CDR3 DNA is TGTGCCAGTAGTACAGGGACCACTAATGAAAAACTGTTTTTT. This codes for CASSTGTTNEKLFF.

The V gene is TRBV5-1, the J gene TRBJ2-3; D perhaps matches TRBD1 (6 bases). Germline assignment: CDR1 SGHRS and CDR2 YFSETQ. The CDR3 has 18 amino acids. V was trimmed by 4 bases and J by 0 bases, leaving 21 bases between them. The CDR3 DNA reads as TGCGCCAGCAGCGACCAGGGGTTTGTGGTAGGGAGCACAGATACGCAGTATTTT. Translated, it gives CASSDQGFVVGSTDTQYF.

This chain links TRBV4-1 with TRBJ2-1, with 11 bases lining up with TRBD2. V dropped 4 bases and J dropped 2; count of bases not matched to a gene: 4. This CDR3 comprises 16 residues. The V gene's germline CDR1 is MGHRA and CDR2 YSYEKL. CDR3 DNA: TGCGCCAGCAGCCGAGGACTAGCGGGCACCTACAATGAGCAGTTCTTC. Amino acid sequence: CASSRGLAGTYNEQFF.

The chain employs TRBV11-1 and TRBJ2-2; D is uncertain. The V gene's germline CDR1 is SGHAT and CDR2 FQDESV (reference sequence). The CDR3 contains 14 residues. V gave up 3 bases and J gave up 6 bases, with 11 bases separating them. The CDR3 spells CASSLLGSAGELFF. CDR3 coding DNA: TGTGCCAGCAGCTTGCTGGGTTCGGCCGGGGAGCTGTTTTTT.

Here the CDR3 reads CASSDRRGFNIQYF. Written as DNA, the CDR3 is TGTGCCAGCAGTGATCGGAGGGGCTTCAACATTCAGTACTTC. The chain uses TRBV25-1 and TRBJ2-4; D possibly corresponds to TRBD2 (6 bases). The V gene lost 3 bases and the J gene lost 7 bases, with 13 bases spanning the gap. Germline V lookup: CDR1 MGHDK, CDR2 SYGVNS. CDR3 size: 14 residues.

The chain links TRBV28 to TRBJ2-5, with TRBD2 identical over 10 bases. This CDR3 contains 17 residues. The germline gives CDR1 MDHEN, CDR2 SYDVKM. V trimming: 7 bases; J trimming: 6 bases; junction bases outside the gene matches: 17. DNA for the CDR3: TGTGCCAGCACCCCCTCAAAAAGCGGGGGGGCCCTAAAGACCCAGTACTTC. Translation: CASTPSKSGGALKTQYF.

In regard to this clone: This sample also contains other DNA sequences that code for the same CDR3. The chain links TRBV27 to TRBJ2-1; perhaps TRBD2 as D (6 bases). The CDR3 is made up of 15 amino acids. V was clipped by 2 bases and J by 4 bases, with 12 bases between them. Germline-derived CDR1 and CDR2 are MNHEY and SMNVEV (reference sequence). In nucleotides, the CDR3 is TGTGCCAGCAGTTTAAGGCTAGCGTCGTACAATGAGCAGTTCTTC. Protein: CASSLRLASYNEQFF.

This chain joins TRBV28 and TRBJ1-5; D might be TRBD1 (5 bases). The CDR3 runs 15 residues. Germline V gene data show CDR1 as MDHEN and CDR2 as SYDVKM. Between the trimmed V and J ends, which lost 4 bases and 3 bases, there was a span of 13 bases. CDR3 in amino acids: CASSSPTGPNQPQHF. DNA of the CDR3: TGTGCCAGCAGTTCCCCGACGGGACCCAATCAGCCCCAGCATTTT.

The chain carries TRBV5-4 and TRBJ2-1, with 13 bases identical to TRBD2. The ends lost 3 bases at V and 9 bases at J; junction bases unmatched: 6. This CDR3 contains 15 residues. Germline values: CDR1 SGHNT, CDR2 YYREEE (reference sequence). In DNA, the CDR3 is TGTGCCAGCAGCTGGGGACTAGCGGGACAGCGTGAGCAGTTCTTC. This encodes CASSWGLAGQREQFF. The full variable domain, its missing parts supplied by reference TRBV5-4 and TRBJ2-1, is ETGVTQSPTHLIKTRGQQVTLRCSSQSGHNTVSWYQQALGQGPQFIFQYYREEENGRGNFPPRFSGLQFPNYSSELNVNALELDDSALYLCASSWGLAGQREQFFGPGTRLTVL.

The chain combines TRBV5-1 with TRBJ2-3, with 7 bases that match TRBD2. This CDR3 has 16 amino acids. With V trimmed by 2 bases and J by 1 base, 7 bases remained unmatched. Looked up from germline, CDR1 is SGHRS and CDR2 is YFSETQ. This CDR3 reads CASSFGTTLRTDTQYF. CDR3 in DNA: TGCGCCAGCAGCTTTGGGACTACCTTACGCACAGATACGCAGTATTTT. Complete variable domain (other parts from reference TRBV5-1 and TRBJ2-3): KAGVTQTPRYLIKTRGQQVTLSCSPISGHRSVSWYQQTPGQGLQFLFEYFSETQRNKGNFPGRFSGRQFSNSRSEMNVSTLELGDSALYLCASSFGTTLRTDTQYFGPGTRLTVL.

This clone was observed a single time. This chain uses TRBV4-1 with TRBJ2-3; D could derive from TRBD1 or TRBD2 (5 bases each). The germline V and J ends were trimmed by 4 bases and 5 bases, with 10 bases remaining between them. The CDR3 has 13 residues. Germline V gives CDR1 MGHRA, CDR2 YSYEKL. CDR3 in amino acids: CASSLRDGDTQYF. DNA of the CDR3: TGCGCCAGCAGCCTTAGGGACGGAGATACGCAGTATTTT.

CDR3 amino acids: CASSLGTGIDEQYF. The CDR3, as DNA: TGTGCCAGCAGCTTGGGGACAGGGATCGACGAGCAGTACTTC. The V gene is TRBV5-6, the J gene TRBJ2-7; 8 bases are a match to TRBD1. The CDR3 covers 14 residues. Germline CDR1 and CDR2: SGHDT and YYEEEE. V shed 0 bases, J shed 5 bases, and the junction held 4 bases outside the gene matches.

This rearrangement joins TRBV5-1 to TRBJ2-1; a weak D match, TRBD2 (6 bases). Germline assignment: CDR1 SGHRS and CDR2 YFSETQ. Between the trimmed V and J ends, which lost 4 bases and 7 bases, there was a span of 18 bases. The CDR3 loop spans 15 amino acids. CDR3 nucleotide sequence: TGCGCCAGCAGCCCGGTCCAGACTAGTACGAATGAGCAGTTCTTC. It yields the protein CASSPVQTSTNEQFF.

The rearrangement links TRBV7-3 to TRBJ2-2; TRBD2 aligns across 11 bases. V was pared by 5 bases and J by 0 bases, with 2 bases of the junction left unmatched. The CDR3 has 16 amino acids. In germline, CDR1 is SGHTA, CDR2 FQGTGA. The CDR3: CASSVTSGTNTGELFF. The DNA of the CDR3 is TGTGCCAGCAGCGTGACTAGCGGGACGAACACCGGGGAGCTGTTTTTT. The full variable domain, completed using reference TRBV7-3 and TRBJ2-2, is GAGVSQTPSNKVTEKGKYVELRCDPISGHTALYWYRQSLGQGPEFLIYFQGTGAADDSGLPNDRFFAVRPEGSVSTLKIQRTERGDSAVYLCASSVTSGTNTGELFFGEGSRLTVL.

The rearrangement joins TRBV19 to TRBJ2-2; D ambiguous. V was clipped by 0 bases and J by 0 bases, with 14 bases between them. CDR1 is LNHDA, CDR2 SQIVND, per germline (reference sequence). This CDR3 has 18 residues. CDR3 protein: CASSIDLIQRSNTGELFF. CDR3 DNA sequence: TGTGCCAGTAGTATAGATCTAATCCAGAGATCGAACACCGGGGAGCTGTTTTTT.

This chain joins TRBV5-1 and TRBJ2-7; no clear D. There are 17 residues in the CDR3. Germline V gene lookup returns CDR1 SGHRS and CDR2 YFSETQ. V gave up 4 bases and J gave up 3 bases, with 23 bases separating them. CDR3 amino acids: CASSPPRLPAPRYEQYF. The CDR3 region has the DNA TGCGCCAGCAGCCCACCCCGATTGCCAGCCCCGCGCTACGAGCAGTACTTC.

The chain recombines TRBV29-1 with TRBJ1-1; no firm D call. Germline loops: CDR1 SQVTM, CDR2 ANQGSEA. CDR3 length equals 14 residues. V lost 2 bases and J lost 1, with 11 bases in between. CDR3 sequence reads: CSVELWGKNTEAFF. In DNA, the CDR3 is TGCAGCGTTGAATTATGGGGAAAGAACACTGAAGCTTTCTTT. Together with reference TRBV29-1 and TRBJ1-1, the CDR3 gives the full variable domain: SAVISQKPSRDICQRGTSLTIQCQVDSQVTMMFWYRQQPGQSLTLIATANQGSEATYESGFVIDKFPISRPNLTFSTLTVSNMSPEDSSIYLCSVELWGKNTEAFFGQGTRLTVV.

The CDR3 protein is CASTGTGTPGRNEQFF. The CDR3 region has the DNA TGTGCCAGCACTGGTACCGGGACTCCCGGGAGGAATGAGCAGTTCTTC. The chain joins TRBV27 to TRBJ2-1; the match to TRBD2 covers 7 bases. The CDR3 is 16 amino acids. CDR1 and CDR2 from the germline V gene are MNHEY and SMNVEV (reference sequence). Trimming at V came to 7 bases and at J to 7 bases, leaving 16 bases not matched to a gene.

The CDR3 loop reads CASSKPRDREKLFF. The CDR3 DNA reads TGTGCCAGCAGTAAACCCAGGGACCGTGAAAAACTGTTTTTT. The chain recombines TRBV28 with TRBJ1-4; weak D call: TRBD1 (5 bases). Germline assignment: CDR1 MDHEN and CDR2 SYDVKM. The CDR3 is 14 amino acids. The V and J ends lost 5 bases and 7 bases respectively, with 14 bases between them. Together with reference TRBV28 and TRBJ1-4, the CDR3 gives the full variable domain: DVKVTQSSRYLVKRTGEKVFLECVQDMDHENMFWYRQDPGLGLRLIYFSYDVKMKEKGDIPEGYSVSREKKERFSLILESASTNQTSMYLCASSKPRDREKLFFGSGTQLSVL.

V and J are TRBV2 and TRBJ2-7, with D unclear. This CDR3 comprises 11 residues. Trimming left V 7 bases short and J 1 base short, with 5 bases between. CDR1 is SNHLY and CDR2 is FYNNEI in the germline V gene. The CDR3 sequence: CASTMSYEQYF. DNA for the CDR3: TGTGCCAGCACAATGTCCTACGAGCAGTACTTC.

This chain links TRBV27 with TRBJ1-1, with D unresolved. The ends were cut back, 4 bases at V and 1 base at J, with 7 bases in the middle. Germline V gene sequence: CDR1 MNHEY, CDR2 SMNVEV (reference sequence). The CDR3 is made up of 13 amino acids. The CDR3 spells CASSYPGNTEAFF. The CDR3 nucleotides are TGTGCCAGCAGTTACCCCGGGAACACTGAAGCTTTCTTT.

The chain carries TRBV5-4 and TRBJ2-7, with 10 bases matching TRBD1. CDR1 and CDR2 (germline): SGHNT, YYREEE (reference sequence). This CDR3 spans 14 amino acids. The V segment lost 4 bases and the J segment 5 bases; nucleotides outside the gene matches: 6. Written as DNA, the CDR3 is TGTGCCAGCAGCACGACAGGGGGCAAGAACGAGCAGTACTTC. As protein: CASSTTGGKNEQYF. Variable domain in full (rest from reference TRBV5-4 and TRBJ2-7): ETGVTQSPTHLIKTRGQQVTLRCSSQSGHNTVSWYQQALGQGPQFIFQYYREEENGRGNFPPRFSGLQFPNYSSELNVNALELDDSALYLCASSTTGGKNEQYFGPGTRLTVT.

This chain links TRBV7-3 with TRBJ2-1; 7 nucleotides align to TRBD2. The CDR3 is made up of 17 amino acids. Unmatched junction bases numbered 12, after V lost 0 bases and J lost 7 bases. The germline V gene has CDR1 SGHTA and CDR2 FQGTGA. CDR3 region: CASSLTGVAGVRNEQFF. The CDR3 DNA sequence: TGTGCCAGCAGCTTAACTGGGGTCGCGGGAGTCAGGAATGAGCAGTTCTTC.

This clone was counted between two and nine times. The chain employs TRBV19 and TRBJ1-6; TRBD1 might be the D (6 bases). The CDR3 sequence is 14 residues long. V lost 5 bases and J 11 bases, leaving 16 bases between the germline ends. Germline CDR1 and CDR2: LNHDA and SQIVND (reference sequence). The CDR3 here is CASSSQDSLPPLHF. CDR3 DNA sequence: TGTGCCAGTAGTTCCCAGGACAGCCTTCCACCCCTCCACTTT.